This is a list of T cell receptor beta chains from one sample in a study of identical twins. A single record per CDR3 protein comes from TCRdb applying MiXCR to the 5' RACE reads. The table lists fewer than 650,000 distinct CDR3 sequences, 9% to 10% of them singletons. The data were also submitted as part of a second study, on yellow fever vaccine responses in identical twins.

Sequenced sample: PBMCs. The source is a woman in her late teens or twenties in good health. Each CDR3 is given with its conserved first and last residue. The D gene is left open where the match is weak. A row's size may be missing; if present it is once, few, many or a size class.

CDR3 protein	CDR3 DNA	D gene	clone size	V gene	J gene
CSVDYLGTGTGELFF	TGCAGCGTTGATTATCTTGGGACAGGTACCGGGGAGCTGTTTTTT	TRBD1	few	TRBV29-1	TRBJ2-2
CASSQGTGQGAEQYF	TGTGCCAGCAGCCAAGGAACGGGACAGGGGGCCGAGCAGTACTTC	TRBD1	few	TRBV3-1	TRBJ2-7
CSVGRQVPAETQYF	TGCAGCGTCGGTCGGCAGGTGCCTGCAGAGACCCAGTACTTC	-	many	TRBV29-1	TRBJ2-5
CASSWDKYDNQPQHF	TGTGCCAGCAGCTGGGACAAATACGACAATCAGCCCCAGCATTTT	-	few	TRBV7-2	TRBJ1-5
CASSLGRVESPLHF	TGTGCCAGCAGCTTAGGCAGGGTGGAGTCACCCCTCCACTTT	-	-	TRBV7-9	TRBJ1-6
CASSVGTSLNEQFF	TGTGCCAGCAGTGTGGGGACTAGTCTCAATGAGCAGTTCTTC	TRBD2	few	TRBV2	TRBJ2-1
CASSPRQGGAYEQYF	TGCGCCAGCAGCCCACGACAGGGGGGGGCCTACGAGCAGTACTTC	TRBD1	many	TRBV5-1	TRBJ2-7
CSARGQLAKNIQYF	TGCAGTGCTAGAGGGCAGCTAGCCAAAAACATTCAGTACTTC	-	few	TRBV20-1	TRBJ2-4
CSAGTRSTGELFF	TGCAGTGCTGGCACTAGAAGCACCGGGGAGCTGTTTTTT	-	-	TRBV20-1	TRBJ2-2
CASSPFPRVDEQYF	TGTGCCAGCTCACCATTCCCTAGGGTCGACGAGCAGTACTTC	-	few	TRBV18	TRBJ2-7
CASSLRSFLGEQYF	TGTGCCAGCAGCTTAAGATCCTTTCTTGGCGAGCAGTACTTC	-	-	TRBV5-6	TRBJ2-7
CSARQAYEQYF	TGCAGTGCTAGACAGGCATACGAGCAGTACTTC	-	few	TRBV20-1	TRBJ2-7
CASSSAASNQPQHF	TGTGCCAGCAGCTCGGCGGCCAGCAATCAGCCCCAGCATTTT	-	many	TRBV5-6	TRBJ1-5
CASSPGDGAGMETQYF	TGTGCCAGCAGTCCGGGGGATGGAGCGGGGATGGAGACCCAGTACTTC	TRBD2	-	TRBV7-6	TRBJ2-5
CASSLEDLSPLHF	TGTGCCAGCAGCTTAGAAGACCTGTCACCCCTCCACTTT	-	few	TRBV11-1	TRBJ1-6
CSARDLGTSTEQFF	TGCAGTGCTAGAGATCTGGGGACTAGCACTGAGCAGTTCTTC	TRBD2	-	TRBV20-1	TRBJ2-1
CASSLDGETQYF	TGTGCCAGCAGCTTAGACGGAGAGACCCAGTACTTC	-	many	TRBV7-6	TRBJ2-5
CASSLRAGVGGANVLTF	TGCGCCAGCAGCCTCAGAGCGGGAGTTGGTGGGGCCAACGTCCTGACTTTC	TRBD2	-	TRBV4-3	TRBJ2-6
CASSSGLAGVNSYEQYF	TGCGCCAGCAGCTCGGGACTAGCGGGAGTAAACTCCTACGAGCAGTACTTC	TRBD2	-	TRBV5-1	TRBJ2-7
CASSQAPGTSGSSDTQYF	TGTGCCAGCAGCCAAGCCCCTGGGACTAGCGGGAGTTCAGATACGCAGTATTTT	TRBD2	few	TRBV3-1	TRBJ2-3
CASSFRTEGKKTQYF	TGTGCCAGCAGCTTTCGGACAGAAGGGAAAAAGACCCAGTACTTC	-	many	TRBV11-2	TRBJ2-5
CASSPPSAKETQYF	TGTGCCAGCTCCCCCCCTAGCGCGAAAGAGACCCAGTACTTC	-	many	TRBV5-5	TRBJ2-5
CASSYPPGTGGNEQFF	TGCGCCAGCAGCTACCCCCCCGGGACAGGGGGGAATGAGCAGTTCTTC	TRBD1	many	TRBV10-2	TRBJ2-1
CAIPYRGGGTGELFF	TGTGCCATCCCCTACAGGGGAGGTGGCACCGGGGAGCTGTTTTTT	-	many	TRBV6-1	TRBJ2-2
CASSPPLAENYNEQFF	TGCGCCAGCAGCCCCCCACTAGCGGAAAATTACAATGAGCAGTTCTTC	TRBD2	many	TRBV5-1	TRBJ2-1
CASSPTGQLYEQYF	TGTGCCAGCAGTCCGACAGGGCAGTTATACGAGCAGTACTTC	TRBD1	few	TRBV12-3/TRBV12-4	TRBJ2-7
CAWKGQGDQPQHF	TGTGCCTGGAAGGGACAGGGGGATCAGCCCCAGCATTTT	TRBD1	few	TRBV30	TRBJ1-5
CASRGSTGLGTEAFF	TGTGCCAGCAGGGGCTCTACAGGCCTCGGGACTGAAGCTTTCTTT	-	-	TRBV2	TRBJ1-1
CSARSRQGSGANVLTF	TGCAGTGCTAGATCCCGGCAGGGGTCTGGGGCCAACGTCCTGACTTTC	-	-	TRBV20-1	TRBJ2-6